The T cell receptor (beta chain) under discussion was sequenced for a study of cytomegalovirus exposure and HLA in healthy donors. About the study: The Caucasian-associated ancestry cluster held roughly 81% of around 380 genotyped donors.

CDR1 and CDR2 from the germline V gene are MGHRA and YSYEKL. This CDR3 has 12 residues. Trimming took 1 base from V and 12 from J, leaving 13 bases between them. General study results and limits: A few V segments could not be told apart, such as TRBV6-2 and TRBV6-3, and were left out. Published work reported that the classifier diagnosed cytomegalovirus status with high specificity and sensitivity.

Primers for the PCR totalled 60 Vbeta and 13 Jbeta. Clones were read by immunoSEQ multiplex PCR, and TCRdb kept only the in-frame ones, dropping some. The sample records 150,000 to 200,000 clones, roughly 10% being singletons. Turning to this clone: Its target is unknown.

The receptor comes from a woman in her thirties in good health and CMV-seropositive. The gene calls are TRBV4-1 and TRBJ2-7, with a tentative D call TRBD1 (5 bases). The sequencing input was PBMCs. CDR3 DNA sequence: TGCGCCAGCAGCCAAGGGCAAGGGGTGAGGTACTTC. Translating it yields CASSQGQGVRYF.